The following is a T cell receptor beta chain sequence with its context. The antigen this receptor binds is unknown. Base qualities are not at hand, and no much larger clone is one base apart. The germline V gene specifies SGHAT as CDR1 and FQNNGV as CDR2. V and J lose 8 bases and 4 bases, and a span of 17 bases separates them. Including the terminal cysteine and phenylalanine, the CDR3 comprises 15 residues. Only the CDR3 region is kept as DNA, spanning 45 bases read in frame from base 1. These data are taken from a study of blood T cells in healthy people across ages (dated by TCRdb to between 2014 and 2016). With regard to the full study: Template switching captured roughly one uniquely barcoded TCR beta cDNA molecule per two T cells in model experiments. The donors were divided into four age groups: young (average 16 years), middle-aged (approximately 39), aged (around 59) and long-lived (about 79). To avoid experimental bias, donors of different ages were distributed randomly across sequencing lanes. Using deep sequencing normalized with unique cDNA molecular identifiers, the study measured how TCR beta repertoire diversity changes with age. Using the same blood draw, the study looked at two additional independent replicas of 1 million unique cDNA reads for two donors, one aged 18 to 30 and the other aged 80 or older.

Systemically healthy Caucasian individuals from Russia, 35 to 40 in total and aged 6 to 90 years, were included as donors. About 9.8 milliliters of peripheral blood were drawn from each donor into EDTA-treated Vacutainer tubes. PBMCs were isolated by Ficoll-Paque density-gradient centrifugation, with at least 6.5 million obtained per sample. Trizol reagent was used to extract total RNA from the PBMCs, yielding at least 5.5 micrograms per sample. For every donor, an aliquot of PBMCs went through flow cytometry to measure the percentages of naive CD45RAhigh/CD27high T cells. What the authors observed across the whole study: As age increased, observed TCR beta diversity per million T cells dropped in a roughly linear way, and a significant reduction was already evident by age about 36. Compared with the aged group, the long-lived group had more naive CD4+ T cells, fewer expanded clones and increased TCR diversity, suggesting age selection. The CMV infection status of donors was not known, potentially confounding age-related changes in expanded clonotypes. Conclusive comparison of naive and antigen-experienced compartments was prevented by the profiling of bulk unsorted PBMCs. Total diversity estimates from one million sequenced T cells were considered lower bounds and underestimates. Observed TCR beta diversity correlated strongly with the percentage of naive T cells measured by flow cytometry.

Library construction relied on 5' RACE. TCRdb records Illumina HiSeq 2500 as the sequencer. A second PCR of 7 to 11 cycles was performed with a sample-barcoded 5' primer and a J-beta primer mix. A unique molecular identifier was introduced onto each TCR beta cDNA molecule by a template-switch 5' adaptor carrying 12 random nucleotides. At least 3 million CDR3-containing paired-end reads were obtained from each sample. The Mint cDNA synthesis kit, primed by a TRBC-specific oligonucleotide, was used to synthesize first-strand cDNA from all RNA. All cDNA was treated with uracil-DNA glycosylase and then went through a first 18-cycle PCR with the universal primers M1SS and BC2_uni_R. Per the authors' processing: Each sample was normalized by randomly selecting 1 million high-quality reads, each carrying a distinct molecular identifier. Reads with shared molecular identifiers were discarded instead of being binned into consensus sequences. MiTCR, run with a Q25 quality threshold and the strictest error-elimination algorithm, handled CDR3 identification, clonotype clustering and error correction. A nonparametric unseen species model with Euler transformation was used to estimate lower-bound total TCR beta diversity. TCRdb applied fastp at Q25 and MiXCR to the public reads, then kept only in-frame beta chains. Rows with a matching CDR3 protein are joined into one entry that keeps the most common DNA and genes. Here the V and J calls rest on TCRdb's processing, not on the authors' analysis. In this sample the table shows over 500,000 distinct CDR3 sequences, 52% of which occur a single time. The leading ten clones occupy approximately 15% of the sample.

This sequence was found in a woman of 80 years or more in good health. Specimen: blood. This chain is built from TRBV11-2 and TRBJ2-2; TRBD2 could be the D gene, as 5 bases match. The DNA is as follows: TGTGCCAGCTCTAAAGTGGGGAGTTTCACCGGGGAGCTGTTTTTT. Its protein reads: CASSKVGSFTGELFF.